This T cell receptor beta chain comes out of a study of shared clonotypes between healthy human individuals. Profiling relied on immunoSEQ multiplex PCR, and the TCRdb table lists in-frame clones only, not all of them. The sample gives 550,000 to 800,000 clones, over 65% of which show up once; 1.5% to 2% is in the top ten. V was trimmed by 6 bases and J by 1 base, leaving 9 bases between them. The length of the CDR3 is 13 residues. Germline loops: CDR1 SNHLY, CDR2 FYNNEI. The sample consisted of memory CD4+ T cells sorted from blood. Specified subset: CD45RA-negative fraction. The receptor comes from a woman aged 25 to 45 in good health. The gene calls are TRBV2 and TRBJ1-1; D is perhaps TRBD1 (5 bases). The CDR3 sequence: CASSADRNTEAFF. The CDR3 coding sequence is TGTGCCAGCAGCGCAGACAGGAACACTGAAGCTTTCTTT. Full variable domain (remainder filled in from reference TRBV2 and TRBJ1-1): EPEVTQTPSHQVTQMGQEVILRCVPISNHLYFYWYRQILGQKVEFLVSFYNNEISEKSEIFDDQFSVERPDGSNFTLKIRSTKLEDSAMYFCASSADRNTEAFFGQGTRLTVV.